Listed here are 12 T cell receptor beta chains from one sample, sequenced in a study of T cell responses to AZD1222 COVID-19 vaccine. Sequencing used immunoSEQ multiplex PCR; TCRdb keeps in-frame clones, though not all of them. Among more than 75,000 clones listed, around four fifths were seen once. This specimen was peripheral blood, taken 28 days after the second AZD1222 dose. The source of these receptors is an adult who received the AZD1222 COVID-19 vaccine.

The rearrangement joins TRBV5-1 to TRBJ2-7, with 8 positions matching TRBD2. CDR3 length: 13 amino acids. In germline, CDR1 is SGHRS, CDR2 YFSETQ. Trimming cost V 4 bases and J 6 bases; bases outside gene matches: 6. CDR3 region: CASSLGLVREQYF. The CDR3 DNA is TGCGCCAGCAGCCTGGGACTAGTGCGCGAGCAGTACTTC.

The chain employs TRBV9 and TRBJ2-5; the D is unclear. This CDR3 contains 13 residues. V lost 0 bases and J 1 base, leaving 4 bases between the germline ends. Germline V lookup: CDR1 SGDLS, CDR2 YYNGEE. The CDR3 bases are TGTGCCAGCAGCGTAGAGATCCAAGAGACCCAGTACTTC. Protein sequence: CASSVEIQETQYF.

The CDR3 spells CSAAQGGAKNIQYF. In DNA form, the CDR3 reads TGCAGCGCTGCACAGGGAGGGGCCAAAAACATTCAGTACTTC. The chain uses TRBV29-1 and TRBJ2-4; weak D call: TRBD2 (7 bases). V was clipped by 7 bases and J by 1 base, with 14 bases between them. The germline V gene encodes CDR1 SQVTM and CDR2 ANQGSEA. CDR3 length: 14 residues. Drawing the rest from reference TRBV29-1 and TRBJ2-4, the complete variable domain is SAVISQKPSRDICQRGTSLTIQCQVDSQVTMMFWYRQQPGQSLTLIATANQGSEATYESGFVIDKFPISRPNLTFSTLTVSNMSPEDSSIYLCSAAQGGAKNIQYFGAGTRLSVL.

The chain joins TRBV5-4 to TRBJ1-1, with 10 bases that match TRBD1. The V gene end was trimmed by 2 bases and the J gene end by 5 bases; junction bases not matched to a gene: 12. The CDR3 is made up of 17 amino acids. The germline V gene has CDR1 SGHNT and CDR2 YYREEE (reference sequence). The DNA of the CDR3 is TGTGCCAGCAGCTTAGAGGGACAGGGGCTCCTAGGGACTGAAGCTTTCTTT. Translating gives CASSLEGQGLLGTEAFF. Looking up the rest from reference TRBV5-4 and TRBJ1-1 gives the full variable domain: ETGVTQSPTHLIKTRGQQVTLRCSSQSGHNTVSWYQQALGQGPQFIFQYYREEENGRGNFPPRFSGLQFPNYSSELNVNALELDDSALYLCASSLEGQGLLGTEAFFGQGTRLTVV.

V gene TRBV7-9 combines with J gene TRBJ2-1, with TRBD1 matching over 9 bases. After removal of 5 bases from V and 9 bases from J, the junction contained 11 bases not matched to a gene. This CDR3 has 15 residues. Germline assignment: CDR1 SEHNR and CDR2 FQNEAQ (reference sequence). The CDR3 DNA reads as TGTGCCAGCAGCATTAGTGTAGGGACAGGGAGTGAGCAGTTCTTC. It yields the protein CASSISVGTGSEQFF.

This chain connects TRBV30 to TRBJ2-3; 7 bases align to TRBD1. J gave up 2 bases and V 3 bases, and 5 bases lay outside the gene matches. Germline assignment: CDR1 GTSNPN and CDR2 SVGIG (reference sequence). The CDR3 is 14 amino acids. DNA of the CDR3: TGTGCCTGGAGCCGGGACAGAAACACAGATACGCAGTATTTT. This encodes CAWSRDRNTDTQYF.

The DNA of the CDR3 is TGTGCCAGCAGTGAAAGGGCAGGCAGGGGCCCCTACGAGCAGTACTTC. It translates to CASSERAGRGPYEQYF. The chain joins TRBV2 to TRBJ2-7, with D maybe TRBD1 (6 bases). V was pared by 2 bases and J by 2 bases, with 16 bases between. Germline CDR1 is SNHLY and CDR2 is FYNNEI. This CDR3 is 16 amino acids long.

The chain employs TRBV29-1 and TRBJ2-5; tentative D call: TRBD2 (5 bases). Germline CDR1 reads SQVTM; CDR2 reads ANQGSEA. The CDR3 sequence is 12 residues long. Trimming removed 6 bases from V and 3 bases from J, with 11 bases in between. Written as DNA, the CDR3 is TGCAGCGTAGCGGCTTTCGAAGAGACCCAGTACTTC. Amino acid sequence: CSVAAFEETQYF. Complete variable domain (other parts from reference TRBV29-1 and TRBJ2-5): SAVISQKPSRDICQRGTSLTIQCQVDSQVTMMFWYRQQPGQSLTLIATANQGSEATYESGFVIDKFPISRPNLTFSTLTVSNMSPEDSSIYLCSVAAFEETQYFGPGTRLLVL.

V usage is TRBV19 and J usage is TRBJ1-5, with D tentatively TRBD1 (5 bases). This CDR3 has 13 residues. Germline V CDR1 and CDR2: LNHDA, SQIVND (reference sequence). V was shortened by 5 bases and J by 7 bases, with 12 bases between the two germline ends. The CDR3 DNA sequence: TGTGCCAGTAGTCCGGTGCGGGACCAGCCCCAGCATTTT. Translation gives CASSPVRDQPQHF.

V and J are TRBV29-1 and TRBJ1-5; D perhaps matches TRBD1 (5 bases). The CDR3 runs 13 residues. Germline-derived CDR1 and CDR2 are SQVTM and ANQGSEA. Trimming removed 5 bases from V and 6 bases from J, with 14 bases in between. CDR3 residues: CSVLTGRGQPQHF. The CDR3 nucleotides are TGCAGCGTTCTCACAGGCCGGGGTCAGCCCCAGCATTTT.

About this clone itself: One end of the junction varies from germline; a read error may be responsible. The chain recombines TRBV12-3 or TRBV12-4 with TRBJ1-1, with a tentative D call TRBD1 (5 bases). This CDR3 contains 12 residues. CDR3 nucleotides: TGTGCCAGCAGTTTTTACCCTGACAGTTCCCTTTTT. It encodes CASSFYPDSSLF.

This clone was found a few times. The chain combines TRBV27 with TRBJ2-7, with 8 positions matching TRBD2. This CDR3 comprises 15 residues. J was trimmed by 1 base and V by 6 bases; bases with no gene match: 8. Per the germline V gene, CDR1 is MNHEY and CDR2 is SMNVEV (reference sequence). This chain's CDR3 is CASSWGLEASYEQYF. The CDR3 nucleotides read TGTGCCAGCAGCTGGGGACTAGAAGCTTCCTACGAGCAGTACTTC.